The 20 T cell receptor beta chains reported below all come from one sample, sequenced in a study of type 1 and type 2 diabetes patients. Genomic DNA was the PCR template. A primer set of 30 forward and 13 reverse primers amplified the CDR3. TCRdb redid the calling of the multiplex PCR reads with MiXCR, one entry per CDR3 protein. The top ten clones hold roughly an eighth of a sample with a few hundred thousand distinct CDR3 sequences, roughly 44% of them seen once. Specimen: peripheral blood mononuclear cells (PBMCs). Receptors were obtained from a man between 18 and 29 years old with type 2 diabetes.

The chain uses TRBV5-1 and TRBJ2-5, with D unresolved. The germline V gene has CDR1 SGHRS and CDR2 YFSETQ. The CDR3 loop spans 19 amino acids. Trimming stripped 5 bases from V and 0 bases from J, with 26 bases between. CDR3 loop: CASSSARVGDNPYQETQYF. CDR3 bases: TGCGCCAGCAGTTCTGCCCGGGTCGGCGATAACCCGTACCAAGAGACCCAGTACTTC.

This sequence joins TRBV7-2 and TRBJ2-7; D is perhaps TRBD1 (5 bases). This CDR3 has 13 amino acids. V was pared by 3 bases and J by 1 base, with 7 bases between. Looked up from germline, CDR1 is SGHTA and CDR2 is FQGNSA. The chain's CDR3 is CASSFDRSYEQYF. In nucleotides, the CDR3 is TGTGCCAGCAGCTTTGACAGATCCTACGAGCAGTACTTC.

The V call is TRBV27, the J call TRBJ1-6; D gene unclear. V lost 3 bases to trimming and J lost 5 bases, with 14 bases between them. Germline V CDR1 and CDR2: MNHEY, SMNVEV (reference sequence). This CDR3 contains 16 residues. CDR3 nucleotide sequence: TGTGCCAGCAGTTTGCGGGAGGCGATTAATAATTCACCCCTCCACTTT. Translating it yields CASSLREAINNSPLHF.

V and J are TRBV29-1 and TRBJ2-6, with a weak D call TRBD1 (6 bases). V was clipped by 2 bases and J by 2 bases, with 10 bases between them. This CDR3 spans 15 amino acids. CDR1 SQVTM and CDR2 ANQGSEA come from the germline V gene. The CDR3 nucleotides are TGCAGCGTTGAATCAGGGGACGCTGGGGCCAACGTCCTGACTTTC. Encoded protein: CSVESGDAGANVLTF.

This clonotype was seen only a few times. The chain uses TRBV7-2 and TRBJ1-6; D is possibly TRBD1 (5 bases). Trimming removed 2 bases at V and 7 bases at J, with 15 bases between. This CDR3 contains 16 residues. Germline assignment: CDR1 SGHTA and CDR2 FQGNSA. The CDR3 protein is CASSLMGVGTNSPLHF. As DNA, the CDR3 is TGTGCCAGCAGCTTAATGGGCGTGGGGACCAATTCACCCCTCCACTTT.

This clonotype showed up just a few times. This chain uses TRBV30 with TRBJ2-1, with D tentatively TRBD2 (6 bases). CDR1 GTSNPN and CDR2 SVGIG come from the germline V gene (reference sequence). The V gene lost 3 bases and the J gene lost 6 bases, with 12 bases spanning the gap. The CDR3 is 13 residues long. CDR3 nucleotides: TGTGCCTGGAGGCTGGTGGGGGGCAATGAGCAGTTCTTC. This codes for CAWRLVGGNEQFF.

CDR3: CASSTPGVRNEQFF. Written as DNA, the CDR3 is TGTGCCAGCAGTACGCCAGGGGTCAGGAACGAGCAGTTCTTC. The J gene is TRBJ2-1, the V gene TRBV6-5; maybe TRBD1 (6 bases). The CDR3 is made up of 14 amino acids. Trimming shortened V by 5 bases and J by 10 bases, and 18 bases separated the two germline ends. From germline, CDR1 is MNHEY and CDR2 SVGAGI.

This rearrangement joins TRBV10-3 to TRBJ2-7, with 14 bases aligning to TRBD2. The trim removed 10 bases at V and 6 bases at J, leaving 20 bases unmatched. The CDR3 runs 18 residues. CDR1 is ENHRY, CDR2 SYGVKD, per germline. CDR3 in amino acids: CASSPGLAGERSECEQYF. The CDR3 nucleotides read TGTGCCAGCAGCCCGGGACTAGCGGGAGAGAGGTCAGAGTGCGAGCAGTACTTC.

This chain connects TRBV12-3 or TRBV12-4 to TRBJ1-4; perhaps TRBD1 as D (5 bases). The CDR3 runs 11 residues. Trimming took 7 bases from V and 7 from J, leaving 7 bases between them. For the CDR3, the DNA is TGTGCCAGCAAAGGGGTTGAAAAACTGTTTTTT. It specifies CASKGVEKLFF.

Only a few counts were recorded for this clonotype. This chain connects TRBV12-3 or TRBV12-4 to TRBJ2-7, with 7 bases lining up with TRBD1. V trimming: 6 bases; J trimming: 7 bases; junction bases outside the gene matches: 9. There are 13 residues in the CDR3. CDR3 sequence reads: CASSFRTGGEQYF. Written as DNA, the CDR3 is TGTGCCAGCAGCTTTAGGACAGGCGGGGAGCAGTACTTC.

This chain connects TRBV2 to TRBJ1-1; no clear D. The CDR3 is 14 amino acids. Germline V gives CDR1 SNHLY, CDR2 FYNNEI. Trimming shortened V by 3 bases and J by 0 bases, and 8 bases separated the two germline ends. The CDR3 protein is CASSDKFMNTEAFF. CDR3 nucleotides: TGTGCCAGCAGTGACAAGTTCATGAACACTGAAGCTTTCTTT.

With regard to this clonotype: A read error may explain this, as a much larger clone is one base away. CDR3 in amino acids: CASSGGVGETQYF. The CDR3 bases are TGTGCCAGCAGTGGGGGGGTAGGGGAGACCCAGTACTTC. The genes are TRBV25-1 and TRBJ2-5; tentative D call: TRBD2 (6 bases). The CDR3 loop spans 13 amino acids. V was pared by 4 bases and J by 5 bases, with 11 bases between. Per germline, CDR1 MGHDK and CDR2 SYGVNS.

The sample holds a few counts of this clonotype. The CDR3 reads CASSKTSGRADEQFF. As DNA, the CDR3 is TGTGCCAGCAGTAAGACTAGCGGGAGGGCGGATGAGCAGTTCTTC. This sequence joins TRBV2 and TRBJ2-1, with TRBD2 matching 14 bases. From germline, CDR1 is SNHLY and CDR2 FYNNEI. The CDR3 runs to 15 residues. J gave up 8 bases and V 5 bases, and 5 bases lay outside the gene matches. Complete variable domain (other parts from reference TRBV2 and TRBJ2-1): EPEVTQTPSHQVTQMGQEVILRCVPISNHLYFYWYRQILGQKVEFLVSFYNNEISEKSEIFDDQFSVERPDGSNFTLKIRSTKLEDSAMYFCASSKTSGRADEQFFGPGTRLTVL.

The chain has TRBV28 and TRBJ1-2, with D unclear. Trimming stripped 2 bases from V and 4 bases from J, with 8 bases between. Germline assignment: CDR1 MDHEN and CDR2 SYDVKM. The CDR3 totals 13 residues. This CDR3 is CASSLTPLYGYTF. CDR3 sequence (DNA): TGTGCCAGCAGTTTAACACCTCTCTATGGCTACACCTTC.

The chain links TRBV19 to TRBJ1-1; 9 bases match TRBD1. CDR1 and CDR2 (germline): LNHDA, SQIVND (reference sequence). This CDR3 comprises 13 residues. J gave up 8 bases and V 7 bases, and 8 bases lay outside the gene matches. The CDR3 sequence is CASNLWGTGEAFF. For the CDR3, the DNA is TGTGCCAGTAATCTTTGGGGGACAGGGGAAGCTTTCTTT.

The chain combines TRBV10-2 with TRBJ2-2, with 12 bases matching TRBD2. J was trimmed by 3 bases and V by 7 bases; bases with no gene match: 9. The CDR3 length is 17 residues. Germline V gene sequence: CDR1 WSHSY, CDR2 SAAADI. This CDR3 is CASIRASGGADTGELFF. CDR3 DNA: TGCGCCAGCATAAGGGCTAGCGGGGGGGCCGACACCGGGGAGCTGTTTTTT.

In its sample, this clonotype was seen a few times. This rearrangement joins TRBV2 to TRBJ2-7; no firm D call. CDR3 length equals 14 residues. Trimming took 3 bases from V and 1 from J, leaving 10 bases between them. In germline, CDR1 is SNHLY, CDR2 FYNNEI. The CDR3 region has the DNA TGTGCCAGCAGTGAGGACGCAATATCCTACGAGCAGTACTTC. Encoded protein: CASSEDAISYEQYF.

The chain couples TRBV2 to TRBJ1-6, with D unclear. The germline V and J ends were trimmed by 7 bases and 5 bases, with 9 bases remaining between them. This CDR3 region has 13 residues. Germline lookup yields CDR1 SNHLY and CDR2 FYNNEI. Here the CDR3 reads CASTFRNNSPLHF. The CDR3 bases are TGTGCCAGCACTTTCAGAAATAATTCACCCCTCCACTTT.

The chain joins TRBV20-1 to TRBJ1-1; no reliable D call. This CDR3 comprises 14 residues. V was shortened by 7 bases and J by 1 base, with 16 bases between the two germline ends. Germline CDR1 DFQATT, CDR2 SNEGSKA (reference sequence). CDR3: CSVRRAQKNTEAFF. The CDR3 nucleotides are TGCAGTGTCCGCAGAGCCCAAAAGAACACTGAAGCTTTCTTT.

This clonotype has only a few counts. This chain uses TRBV7-9 with TRBJ2-5, with a weak D call TRBD2 (6 bases). The CDR3 has 14 amino acids. V was shortened by 5 bases and J by 2 bases, with 12 bases between the two germline ends. Germline V gene lookup returns CDR1 SEHNR and CDR2 FQNEAQ (reference sequence). The CDR3 reads CASSPGEVQETQYF. CDR3 coding DNA: TGTGCCAGCAGCCCGGGAGAGGTGCAAGAGACCCAGTACTTC. Looking up the rest from reference TRBV7-9 and TRBJ2-5 gives the full variable domain: DTGVSQNPRHKITKRGQNVTFRCDPISEHNRLYWYRQTLGQGPEFLTYFQNEAQLEKSRLLSDRFSAERPKGSFSTLEIQRTEQGDSAMYLCASSPGEVQETQYFGPGTRLLVL.